Listed here are 18 T cell receptor beta chains from one sample, sequenced in a study of shared clonotypes between healthy human individuals. The protocol was immunoSEQ multiplex PCR, while the TCRdb copy is restricted to in-frame clones and leaves out a portion. The sample gives about 1.1 million clones, around 78% of which show up once; about 0.52% is in the top ten. Specimen: memory CD4+ T cells from PBMCs. Specified subset: CD45RA-negative fraction. Every receptor here comes from a man between 18 and 35 years old in good health. Some clones in this sample may be carry-over from other donors' samples.

CDR3 region: CASSLAAPPGAPFF. The CDR3 DNA sequence: TGCGCCAGCAGCTTGGCGGCTCCCCCTGGTGCCCCGTTCTTC. V is TRBV5-1 and J is TRBJ2-1, with unresolved D. This CDR3 is 14 amino acids long. From germline, CDR1 is SGHRS and CDR2 YFSETQ. Trimming pared 0 bases from V and 15 bases from J, leaving 19 bases between.

DNA of the CDR3: TGTGCCAGCAGCCCGGCCCTTTCCTATGGCTACACCTTC. As protein: CASSPALSYGYTF. V and J are TRBV14 and TRBJ1-2, with D unresolved. Germline V lookup: CDR1 SGHDN, CDR2 FVKESK. The CDR3 is 13 amino acids. Trimming cost V 4 bases and J 4 bases, with 10 bases left between them.

This clone was seen only a few times. This chain connects TRBV23-1 to TRBJ2-5; D call uncertain. TRBV23-1 is annotated as an ORF whose role is uncertain. CDR3 length equals 15 residues. V lost 2 bases and J lost 1, with 11 bases in between. DNA of the CDR3: TGCGCCAGCAGTCAAGATGGCACCCTCCAAGAGACCCAGTACTTC. Protein product: CASSQDGTLQETQYF.

The count of this clone is one. The genes are TRBV30 and TRBJ1-2; 9 positions agree with TRBD1. Germline V gene lookup returns CDR1 GTSNPN and CDR2 SVGIG (reference sequence). This CDR3 has 13 residues. Trimming took 2 bases from V and 3 from J; bases not matched to a gene: 1. CDR3 nucleotide sequence: TGTGCCTGGAGTACAGGGGGCGACTATGGCTACACCTTC. It codes for CAWSTGGDYGYTF.

This sequence joins TRBV6-1 and TRBJ2-6, with TRBD2 identical over 13 bases. The CDR3 loop spans 19 amino acids. The V and J ends lost 4 bases and 4 bases, in that order; junction bases with no gene match: 10. CDR1 MNHNS and CDR2 SASEGT come from the germline V gene. The CDR3: CASSVGLAGVGAGANVLTF. In DNA, the CDR3 is TGTGCCAGCAGTGTCGGACTAGCGGGAGTGGGTGCCGGGGCCAACGTCCTGACTTTC.

This clone was detected many times. This chain connects TRBV30 to TRBJ2-4; the match to TRBD1 covers 9 bases. Germline values: CDR1 GTSNPN, CDR2 SVGIG (reference sequence). The CDR3 is 18 residues long. V trimming: 2 bases; J trimming: 0 bases; junction bases outside the gene matches: 11. The CDR3 bases are TGTGCCTGGAGTTCCGACAGGGGGTTTACATTAGCCAAAAACATTCAGTACTTC. Translating it yields CAWSSDRGFTLAKNIQYF.

The genes are TRBV18 and TRBJ1-1, with TRBD1 as a possible D gene (6 bases). V was cut by 3 bases and J by 6 bases, with 11 bases left in between. CDR1 KGHSH and CDR2 LQKENI come from the germline V gene. The length of the CDR3 is 13 residues. This chain's CDR3 is CASSPRGVAEAFF. The CDR3 bases are TGTGCCAGCTCACCGAGGGGGGTCGCTGAAGCTTTCTTT. Using reference TRBV18 and TRBJ1-1 for the parts outside the CDR3, the full variable domain is NAGVMQNPRHLVRRRGQEARLRCSPMKGHSHVYWYRQLPEEGLKFMVYLQKENIIDESGMPKERFSAEFPKEGPSILRIQQVVRGDSAAYFCASSPRGVAEAFFGQGTRLTVV.

This clone has just one count. A read error is possible here, since a much larger clone lies one base away. Within the sample, other DNA sequences also encode this same CDR3. V usage is TRBV2 and J usage is TRBJ1-5; 7 positions agree with TRBD1. V lost 6 bases, J lost 2 bases, and 4 bases stayed unmatched. CDR3 length: 14 residues. Germline V gene sequence: CDR1 SNHLY, CDR2 FYNNEI. The CDR3 region is CASSLTGGNQPQHF. CDR3 in DNA: TGTGCCAGCAGCCTAACAGGGGGCAATCAGCCCCAGCATTTT.

The DNA for the CDR3 is TGTGCCAGCAGCCCCGACAGGGATAACTATGGCTACACCTTC. As protein: CASSPDRDNYGYTF. The chain employs TRBV11-2 and TRBJ1-2; TRBD1 aligns across 7 bases. V dropped 5 bases and J dropped 1; count of bases not matched to a gene: 4. The germline CDR1 and CDR2 sequences are SGHAT and FQNNGV. The CDR3 covers 14 residues.

The chain couples TRBV7-9 to TRBJ2-7, with D perhaps matching TRBD2 (5 bases). Germline V gives CDR1 SEHNR, CDR2 FQNEAQ (reference sequence). The V end lost 2 bases, the J end lost 2 bases, and 10 bases lay between the germline ends. The CDR3 is 14 residues long. CDR3: CASSLRLAPYEQYF. In nucleotides, the CDR3 is TGTGCCAGCAGCTTAAGGCTAGCCCCCTACGAGCAGTACTTC.

This clone was observed many times. This chain joins TRBV28 and TRBJ1-2; 9 positions agree with TRBD1. The V gene's germline CDR1 is MDHEN and CDR2 SYDVKM. V shed 6 bases and J 1 base; nucleotides not matched to a gene: 6. This CDR3 has 15 amino acids. CDR3 bases: TGTGCCAGCAGGCTACAGGGGGCCTTTAACTATGGCTACACCTTC. Translating it yields CASRLQGAFNYGYTF.

The chain couples TRBV5-1 to TRBJ2-3; D ambiguous. The V and J ends lost 4 bases and 0 bases respectively, with 15 bases between them. Per germline, CDR1 SGHRS and CDR2 YFSETQ. The length of the CDR3 is 16 residues. Written as DNA, the CDR3 is TGCGCCAGCAGCCCTTTTTCTGGCGGTAGCACAGATACGCAGTATTTT. Its protein product is CASSPFSGGSTDTQYF.

The chain joins TRBV5-1 to TRBJ2-5, with 14 bases matching TRBD2. This CDR3 region has 14 residues. Germline-derived CDR1 and CDR2 are SGHRS and YFSETQ. J lost 11 bases, V lost 4 bases, and 7 bases had no gene match. CDR3 in amino acids: CASSPGTSGSKQYF. For the CDR3, the DNA is TGCGCCAGCAGCCCCGGGACTAGCGGGAGTAAGCAGTACTTC.

The V call is TRBV21-1, the J call TRBJ1-1. TRBV21-1 is shown as a pseudogene. The CDR3 is 16 residues long. CDR3 amino acids: CASSKAVGDLPCEAFF. The CDR3 DNA follows: TGTGCCAGCAGCAAAGCGGTTGGAGATCTACCTTGTGAAGCTTTCTTT.

V gene TRBV5-1 combines with J gene TRBJ1-3; 7 bases match TRBD1. The CDR3 extends over 16 amino acids. Germline CDR1 is SGHRS and CDR2 is YFSETQ. The junction had 9 bases not matched to a gene; V was cut back by 6 bases and J by 0 bases. The CDR3 nucleotides are TGCGCCAGCACCGTAGTAGGGACAGACTCTGGAAACACCATATATTTT. Amino acids: CASTVVGTDSGNTIYF. Based on the CDR3 plus reference TRBV5-1 and TRBJ1-3, the full variable domain is KAGVTQTPRYLIKTRGQQVTLSCSPISGHRSVSWYQQTPGQGLQFLFEYFSETQRNKGNFPGRFSGRQFSNSRSEMNVSTLELGDSALYLCASTVVGTDSGNTIYFGEGSWLTVV.

This chain links TRBV20-1 with TRBJ2-4, with 7 bases identical to TRBD1. This CDR3 spans 11 amino acids. V was clipped by 6 bases and J by 14 bases; unmatched bases: 10. Germline CDR1 DFQATT, CDR2 SNEGSKA (reference sequence). The CDR3 sequence: CSASRQGLEYF. DNA of the CDR3: TGCAGTGCGTCGAGACAGGGTTTGGAGTACTTC.

V and J are TRBV20-1 and TRBJ2-2, with D uncertain. Germline CDR1 and CDR2: DFQATT and SNEGSKA (reference sequence). V lost 6 bases, J lost 9 bases, and 11 bases lay in between. CDR3 size: 11 residues. CDR3 amino acids: CSAPGHRELFF. The CDR3 nucleotides read TGCAGTGCCCCCGGGCACCGGGAGCTGTTTTTT.

The chain links TRBV4-3 to TRBJ1-5; the match to TRBD1 covers 7 bases. CDR3 length equals 14 residues. The trim removed 2 bases at V and 7 bases at J, leaving 5 bases unmatched. Germline CDR1 and CDR2: LGHNA and YSLEER. CDR3 coding DNA: TGCGCCAGCAGCCAATGGACAGGAGGCCAGCCCCAGCATTTT. Protein sequence: CASSQWTGGQPQHF.